These 32 T cell receptor beta chains were all obtained from the same sample, sequenced in a study of blood T cell repertoires in COVID-19. Assay used: immunoSEQ multiplex PCR; TCRdb lists only in-frame clones, some missing. This table holds tens of thousands of clones, around 84% found once. Sequences were obtained from peripheral blood. The receptor source for this set is a man in his forties or fifties with active COVID-19.

The chain joins TRBV14 to TRBJ2-3; possible D gene TRBD1, 5 bases. From germline, CDR1 is SGHDN and CDR2 FVKESK. The CDR3 is 17 residues long. V lost 1 base, J lost 2 bases, and 16 bases lay in between. The CDR3 loop is CASSQGGFLRPTDTQYF. CDR3 DNA: TGTGCCAGCAGCCAAGGGGGCTTCTTAAGACCCACAGATACGCAGTATTTT. The variable domain in full, with the rest retrieved from reference TRBV14 and TRBJ2-3, is EAGVTQFPSHSVIEKGQTVTLRCDPISGHDNLYWYRRVMGKEIKFLLHFVKESKQDESGMPNNRFLAERTGGTYSTLKVQPAELEDSGVYFCASSQGGFLRPTDTQYFGPGTRLTVL.

The gene calls are TRBV5-4 and TRBJ2-3; TRBD2 matches at 9 bases. This CDR3 is built from 16 residues. The germline V gene encodes CDR1 SGHNT and CDR2 YYREEE (reference sequence). V dropped 1 base and J dropped 1; count of bases not matched to a gene: 4. CDR3 amino acids: CASSLSRTSGTDTQYF. The CDR3 DNA reads TGTGCCAGCAGCTTGTCCCGGACTAGCGGCACAGATACGCAGTATTTT.

This chain connects TRBV5-5 to TRBJ2-7; D is possibly TRBD1 (6 bases). Trimming took off 3 bases at V and 2 bases at J, with 18 bases between the two ends. Germline V CDR1 and CDR2: SGHKS, YYEKEE (reference sequence). This CDR3 is built from 16 residues. CDR3 amino acids: CASSYRTATTAYEQYF. The CDR3 DNA reads as TGTGCCAGCAGCTACCGGACAGCCACTACCGCCTACGAGCAGTACTTC. Based on the CDR3 plus reference TRBV5-5 and TRBJ2-7, the full variable domain is DAGVTQSPTHLIKTRGQQVTLRCSPISGHKSVSWYQQVLGQGPQFIFQYYEKEERGRGNFPDRFSARQFPNYSSELNVNALLLGDSALYLCASSYRTATTAYEQYFGPGTRLTVT.

This clone is a singleton in its sample. The genes are TRBV7-2 and TRBJ2-7, with D maybe TRBD1 (5 bases). CDR3 size: 15 residues. V lost 2 bases and J lost 2, with 13 bases in between. Germline-derived CDR1 and CDR2 are SGHTA and FQGNSA. CDR3 DNA: TGTGCCAGCAGCTTATCACCAGGGTTCGCCTACGAGCAGTACTTC. As protein: CASSLSPGFAYEQYF.

The V call is TRBV6-6, the J call TRBJ1-2, with 11 bases matching TRBD1. The CDR3 runs to 15 residues. Trimming took 2 bases from V and 4 from J; bases not matched to a gene: 3. From germline, CDR1 is MNHNY and CDR2 SVGAGI (reference sequence). CDR3 loop: CASSYGQGAGYGYTF. In DNA, the CDR3 is TGTGCCAGCAGTTACGGACAGGGGGCTGGCTATGGCTACACCTTC.

V is TRBV3-1 (or the pseudogene TRBV3-2) and J is TRBJ2-7; TRBD2 is a possible D gene (6 bases). The CDR3 has 13 amino acids. The V end was cut by 1 base, the J end by 7 bases, with 11 bases between. CDR1 LGHDT and CDR2 YNNKEL come from the germline V gene (reference sequence). The CDR3 nucleotides read TGTGCCAGCAGCCAAGCTCAAGGGAGGGAGCAGTACTTC. Its translation: CASSQAQGREQYF.

The chain carries TRBV3-1 (or the pseudogene TRBV3-2) and TRBJ2-5; D may be TRBD2 (7 bases). This CDR3 region has 17 residues. Looked up from germline, CDR1 is LGHDT and CDR2 is YNNKEL (reference sequence). V lost 3 bases and J 2 bases, leaving 19 bases between the germline ends. The CDR3 sequence: CASSHYWEGHGQETQYF. The DNA for the CDR3 is TGTGCCAGCAGCCACTACTGGGAGGGACACGGTCAAGAGACCCAGTACTTC.

The CDR3 nucleotides read TGCAGCGTTGTTTCGGCAGGGGGCTCGAACACTGAAGCTTTCTTT. Protein sequence: CSVVSAGGSNTEAFF. The chain carries TRBV29-1 and TRBJ1-1; 8 bases fit TRBD1. CDR1 and CDR2 (germline): SQVTM, ANQGSEA. The CDR3 is 15 residues long. V was pared by 4 bases and J by 1 base, with 8 bases of the junction left unmatched.

This sequence joins TRBV18 and TRBJ1-5, with TRBD1 as a possible D gene (6 bases). This CDR3 spans 16 amino acids. Germline V gene sequence: CDR1 KGHSH, CDR2 LQKENI. Deletions cut 1 base from V and 2 bases from J, with 12 bases between. CDR3 sequence reads: CASSPRPGDGNQPQHF. The CDR3 DNA reads as TGTGCCAGCTCACCACGGCCAGGGGACGGCAATCAGCCCCAGCATTTT.

This clone has a single count. V is TRBV7-2 and J is TRBJ1-5; D remains unclear. The V gene lost 5 bases and the J gene lost 3 bases, with 8 bases spanning the gap. Germline V lookup: CDR1 SGHTA, CDR2 FQGNSA. The CDR3 has 13 amino acids. CDR3: CASSPLFNQPQHF. CDR3 in DNA: TGTGCCAGCAGCCCCCTATTCAATCAGCCCCAGCATTTT.

V and J are TRBV6-5 and TRBJ2-1, with 13 nucleotides matching TRBD2. CDR3 length: 15 residues. Germline V gene data show CDR1 as MNHEY and CDR2 as SVGAGI. V shed 7 bases and J 10 bases; nucleotides not matched to a gene: 10. The CDR3 protein is CASNVLAGGPGEQFF. The CDR3 DNA follows: TGTGCCAGCAATGTACTAGCGGGAGGGCCAGGGGAGCAGTTCTTC.

The chain joins TRBV14 to TRBJ2-1; D gene uncertain. Germline V lookup: CDR1 SGHDN, CDR2 FVKESK. This CDR3 comprises 12 residues. The germline V and J ends were trimmed by 2 bases and 9 bases, with 8 bases remaining between them. The CDR3 is CASSQSTGEQFF. The CDR3 nucleotides read TGTGCCAGCAGCCAATCGACTGGTGAGCAGTTCTTC.

The chain combines TRBV7-3 with TRBJ2-1; no definite D call. Between the trimmed V and J ends, which lost 4 bases and 7 bases, there was a span of 11 bases. The germline CDR1 and CDR2 sequences are SGHTA and FQGTGA. The CDR3 length is 13 residues. The CDR3: CASSSSRANEQFF. Here the CDR3 DNA reads TGTGCCAGCAGCTCCTCCCGAGCGAATGAGCAGTTCTTC.

The chain joins TRBV28 to TRBJ1-1; a possible D gene is TRBD1 (6 bases). Looked up from germline, CDR1 is MDHEN and CDR2 is SYDVKM. The CDR3 length is 15 residues. With 1 base removed from V and 2 bases from J, the gap between germline ends came to 11 bases. CDR3 sequence (DNA): TGTGCCAGCAGTTTATCCGCAGGGGTCAACACTGAAGCTTTCTTT. Encoded protein: CASSLSAGVNTEAFF.

This chain connects TRBV27 to TRBJ2-3, with 8 bases matching TRBD1. The CDR3 sequence is 15 residues long. After removal of 5 bases from V and 4 bases from J, the junction contained 8 bases not matched to a gene. Germline V CDR1 and CDR2: MNHEY, SMNVEV (reference sequence). The CDR3 protein is CASSAQGAEADTQYF. CDR3 sequence (DNA): TGTGCCAGCAGTGCGCAGGGGGCTGAAGCAGATACGCAGTATTTT.

V usage is TRBV5-1 and J usage is TRBJ1-6; D perhaps matches TRBD1 (6 bases). V shed 3 bases and J shed 14 bases, with 24 bases lying between them. Germline V gives CDR1 SGHRS, CDR2 YFSETQ. The CDR3 has 16 amino acids. DNA of the CDR3: TGCGCCAGCAGCTCGGGCGGGGGGGCACTCTCCCACACCCTCCACTTT. Its translation is CASSSGGGALSHTLHF. Using reference TRBV5-1 and TRBJ1-6 for the parts outside the CDR3, the full variable domain is KAGVTQTPRYLIKTRGQQVTLSCSPISGHRSVSWYQQTPGQGLQFLFEYFSETQRNKGNFPGRFSGRQFSNSRSEMNVSTLELGDSALYLCASSSGGGALSHTLHFGNGTRLTVT.

The chain is built from TRBV7-2 and TRBJ1-1, with D uncertain. Germline V gene sequence: CDR1 SGHTA, CDR2 FQGNSA. Trimming removed 6 bases from V and 1 base from J, with 12 bases in between. The CDR3 is 14 amino acids. Here the CDR3 DNA reads TGTGCCAGCAGAGTGGTCCGGAGGAACACTGAAGCTTTCTTT. Protein product: CASRVVRRNTEAFF.

The rearrangement uses TRBV27 and TRBJ1-1; 7 bases match TRBD1. The CDR3 runs 14 residues. Germline CDR1 MNHEY, CDR2 SMNVEV (reference sequence). V lost 8 bases and J lost 1; bases outside the gene matches: 7. This CDR3 reads CASATQGSNTEAFF. The CDR3 DNA is TGTGCCAGCGCGACACAGGGGTCGAACACTGAAGCTTTCTTT.

The count of this clone is one. The rearrangement links TRBV5-4 to TRBJ2-5; 7 nucleotides match TRBD2. The CDR3 is made up of 16 amino acids. Germline CDR1 reads SGHNT; CDR2 reads YYREEE (reference sequence). V dropped 0 bases and J dropped 1; count of bases not matched to a gene: 6. CDR3 protein: CASSLVAGISQETQYF. The CDR3 nucleotides read TGTGCCAGCAGCTTGGTAGCGGGCATTTCCCAAGAGACCCAGTACTTC.

Written as DNA, the CDR3 is TGTGCCAGCAGCCTGGGCGGGGGGCAGCCCCAGCATTTT. This sequence encodes CASSLGGGQPQHF. V gene TRBV11-2 combines with J gene TRBJ1-5; maybe TRBD1 (5 bases). Per the germline V gene, CDR1 is SGHAT and CDR2 is FQNNGV. Trimming stripped 5 bases from V and 7 bases from J, with 12 bases between. There are 13 residues in the CDR3.

The chain links TRBV5-6 to TRBJ1-2; 7 nucleotides match TRBD1. The germline V gene encodes CDR1 SGHDT and CDR2 YYEEEE. CDR3 length equals 14 residues. Losses at the gene ends were 3 bases for V and 8 bases for J; bases not matched to a gene: 10. This CDR3 is CASSYPTGNRGYTF. CDR3 nucleotide sequence: TGTGCCAGCAGCTATCCGACAGGGAATAGGGGCTACACCTTC.

The CDR3 is CASSLGAGGHNEQFF. The CDR3, as DNA: TGCGCCAGCAGCTTAGGAGCGGGAGGCCACAATGAGCAGTTCTTC. The chain has TRBV5-1 and TRBJ2-1, with 9 bases lining up with TRBD2. J lost 5 bases, V lost 2 bases, and 5 bases had no gene match. This CDR3 is 15 amino acids long. Germline V lookup: CDR1 SGHRS, CDR2 YFSETQ.

The chain uses TRBV5-6 and TRBJ1-5; D is uncertain. The CDR3 is 16 amino acids. The V end lost 2 bases, the J end lost 0 bases, and 12 bases lay between the germline ends. Per germline, CDR1 SGHDT and CDR2 YYEEEE. The CDR3 here is CASSLLADDSNQPQHF. For the CDR3, the DNA is TGTGCCAGCAGCTTATTGGCAGATGATAGCAATCAGCCCCAGCATTTT.

The rearrangement links TRBV5-6 to TRBJ2-7; 11 bases are shared with TRBD2. This CDR3 has 15 amino acids. V shed 4 bases, J shed 0 bases, and the junction held 3 bases outside the gene matches. The germline CDR1 and CDR2 sequences are SGHDT and YYEEEE. CDR3 bases: TGTGCCAGCAGCCCGGGACTAGCGGACTCCTACGAGCAGTACTTC. Translating it yields CASSPGLADSYEQYF.

The chain uses TRBV5-1 and TRBJ2-7; TRBD1 agrees at 12 bases. Germline V gives CDR1 SGHRS, CDR2 YFSETQ. The CDR3 is 14 residues long. Unmatched junction bases numbered 4, after V lost 4 bases and J lost 5 bases. CDR3: CASSVGTGGDEQYF. CDR3 DNA sequence: TGCGCCAGCAGCGTAGGGACAGGGGGCGACGAGCAGTACTTC.

CDR3 protein: CASSGVGRGNSPLHF. The CDR3 DNA follows: TGTGCCTCTAGCGGGGTTGGCAGGGGTAATTCACCCCTCCACTTT. The chain is built from TRBV19 and TRBJ1-6; TRBD1 is a possible D gene (6 bases). Germline CDR1 is LNHDA and CDR2 is SQIVND (reference sequence). The V and J ends lost 11 bases and 6 bases respectively, with 20 bases between them. This CDR3 has 15 amino acids. Complete variable domain (other parts from reference TRBV19 and TRBJ1-6): DGGITQSPKYLFRKEGQNVTLSCEQNLNHDAMYWYRQDPGQGLRLIYYSQIVNDFQKGDIAEGYSVSREKKESFPLTVTSAQKNPTAFYLCASSGVGRGNSPLHFGNGTRLTVT.

This clone was picked up a small number of times. This rearrangement joins TRBV6-6 to TRBJ1-4; unclear D gene. CDR1 and CDR2 (germline): MNHNY, SVGAGI (reference sequence). This CDR3 spans 13 amino acids. The ends were cut back, 0 bases at V and 5 bases at J, with 4 bases in the middle. As DNA, the CDR3 is TGTGCCAGCAGTTACTCGGAGAATGAAAAACTGTTTTTT. It translates to CASSYSENEKLFF.

V is TRBV7-9 and J is TRBJ2-2, with TRBD1 matching over 10 bases. Germline loops: CDR1 SEHNR, CDR2 FQNEAQ (reference sequence). Trimming cost V 1 base and J 1 base; bases outside gene matches: 6. This CDR3 has 18 residues. This CDR3 is CASSLGGGQGLNTGELFF. For the CDR3, the DNA is TGTGCCAGCAGCTTAGGCGGGGGACAGGGGCTGAACACCGGGGAGCTGTTTTTT. Together with reference TRBV7-9 and TRBJ2-2, the CDR3 gives the full variable domain: DTGVSQNPRHKITKRGQNVTFRCDPISEHNRLYWYRQTLGQGPEFLTYFQNEAQLEKSRLLSDRFSAERPKGSFSTLEIQRTEQGDSAMYLCASSLGGGQGLNTGELFFGEGSRLTVL.

This sequence joins TRBV11-3 and TRBJ1-1; D ambiguous. The CDR3 length is 14 residues. The germline gives CDR1 SGHNT, CDR2 YENEEA. Trimming took 2 bases from V and 1 from J, leaving 8 bases between them. The DNA for the CDR3 is TGTGCCAGCAGCTTATCAGGAAAGAACACTGAAGCTTTCTTT. As protein: CASSLSGKNTEAFF.

This chain links TRBV6-5 with TRBJ2-3, with 8 bases lining up with TRBD1. V lost 6 bases to trimming and J lost 1 base; unmatched junction nucleotides: 6. Germline V lookup: CDR1 MNHEY, CDR2 SVGAGI. The CDR3 spans 15 residues. The CDR3 bases are TGTGCCAGCAGAAACAGGGGGAAGGGCACAGATACGCAGTATTTT. It encodes CASRNRGKGTDTQYF.

V is TRBV5-8 and J is TRBJ2-5; 14 bases map to TRBD2. The germline gives CDR1 SGHTS, CDR2 YDEGEE. The CDR3 is 13 residues long. V shed 10 bases and J 5 bases; nucleotides not matched to a gene: 4. The CDR3 is CAARLAGGETQYF. CDR3 bases: TGTGCCGCGAGACTAGCGGGAGGGGAGACCCAGTACTTC.

The V gene is TRBV6-5, the J gene TRBJ2-6; 8 positions agree with TRBD1. Trimming at V came to 8 bases and at J to 0 bases, leaving 3 bases not matched to a gene. The CDR3 spans 15 residues. Germline V lookup: CDR1 MNHEY, CDR2 SVGAGI. The CDR3 sequence is CASGDRGSGANVLTF. As DNA, the CDR3 is TGTGCCAGCGGAGACAGGGGCTCTGGGGCCAACGTCCTGACTTTC.